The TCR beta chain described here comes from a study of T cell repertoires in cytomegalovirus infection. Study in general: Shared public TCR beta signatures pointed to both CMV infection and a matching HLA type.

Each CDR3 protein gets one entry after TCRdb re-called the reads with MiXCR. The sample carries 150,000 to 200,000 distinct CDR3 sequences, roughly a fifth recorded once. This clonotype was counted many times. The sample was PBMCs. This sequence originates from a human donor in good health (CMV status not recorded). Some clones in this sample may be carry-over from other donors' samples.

This chain's CDR3 is CASSSRRDNNQPQHF. The CDR3 DNA reads as TGTGCCAGCAGCTCCCGACGGGACAACAATCAGCCCCAGCATTTT. The chain uses TRBV7-8 and TRBJ1-5, with D perhaps TRBD1 (6 bases). The ends were cut back, 4 bases at V and 3 bases at J, with 13 bases in the middle. Per the germline V gene, CDR1 is SGHVS and CDR2 is FQNEAQ. The CDR3 extends over 15 amino acids.